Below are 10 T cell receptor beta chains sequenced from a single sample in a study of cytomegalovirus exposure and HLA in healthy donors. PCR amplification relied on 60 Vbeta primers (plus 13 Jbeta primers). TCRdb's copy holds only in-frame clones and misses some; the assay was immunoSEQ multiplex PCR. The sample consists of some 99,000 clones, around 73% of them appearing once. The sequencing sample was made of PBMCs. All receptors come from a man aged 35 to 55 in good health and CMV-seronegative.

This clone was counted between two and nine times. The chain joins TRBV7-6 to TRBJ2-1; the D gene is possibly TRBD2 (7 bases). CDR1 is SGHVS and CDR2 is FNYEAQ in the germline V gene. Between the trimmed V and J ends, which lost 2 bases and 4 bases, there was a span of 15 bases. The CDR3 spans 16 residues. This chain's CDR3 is CASSLPLGGLYNEQFF. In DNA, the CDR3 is TGTGCCAGCAGCTTACCCCTCGGGGGGCTGTACAATGAGCAGTTCTTC.

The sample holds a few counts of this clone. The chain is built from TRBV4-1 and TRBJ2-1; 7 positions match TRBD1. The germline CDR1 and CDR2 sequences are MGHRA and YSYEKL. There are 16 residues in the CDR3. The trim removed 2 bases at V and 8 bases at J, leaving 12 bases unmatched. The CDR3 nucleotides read TGCGCCAGCAGCCAACTCGAGGGGGCAGGGAGCGATGAGCAGTTCTTC. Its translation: CASSQLEGAGSDEQFF.

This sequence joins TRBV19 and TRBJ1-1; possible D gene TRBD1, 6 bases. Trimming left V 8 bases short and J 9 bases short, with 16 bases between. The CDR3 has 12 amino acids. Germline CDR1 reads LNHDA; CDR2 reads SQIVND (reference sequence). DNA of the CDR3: TGTGCCAGTTCCCAGGGGCAAAATAAAGCTTTCTTT. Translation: CASSQGQNKAFF.

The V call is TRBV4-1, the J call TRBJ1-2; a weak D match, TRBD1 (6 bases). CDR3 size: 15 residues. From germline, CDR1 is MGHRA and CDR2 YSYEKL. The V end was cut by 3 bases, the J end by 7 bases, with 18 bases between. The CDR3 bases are TGCGCCAGCAGCCAGGGACCGGGGGGCGAGGGTGGCTACACCTTC. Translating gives CASSQGPGGEGGYTF.

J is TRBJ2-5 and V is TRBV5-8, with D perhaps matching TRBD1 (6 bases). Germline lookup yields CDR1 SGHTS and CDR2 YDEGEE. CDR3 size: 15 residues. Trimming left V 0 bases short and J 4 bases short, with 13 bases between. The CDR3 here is CASSLGQGRVETQYF. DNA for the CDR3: TGTGCCAGCAGCTTGGGGCAGGGGCGGGTAGAGACCCAGTACTTC.

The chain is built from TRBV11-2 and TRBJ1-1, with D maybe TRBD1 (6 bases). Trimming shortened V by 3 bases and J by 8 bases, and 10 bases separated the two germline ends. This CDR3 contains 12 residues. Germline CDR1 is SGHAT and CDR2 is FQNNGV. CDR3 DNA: TGTGCCAGCAGCTTGCGAGACAGGGAAGCTTTCTTT. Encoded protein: CASSLRDREAFF.

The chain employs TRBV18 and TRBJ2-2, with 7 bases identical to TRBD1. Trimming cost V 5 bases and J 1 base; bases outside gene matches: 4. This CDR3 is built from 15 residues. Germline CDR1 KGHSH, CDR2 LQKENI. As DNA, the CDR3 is TGTGCCAGCTCATCCTCAGGGGGGAACACCGGGGAGCTGTTTTTT. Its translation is CASSSSGGNTGELFF.

The CDR3 loop reads CASSLGSHQPQHF. Written as DNA, the CDR3 is TGTGCCAGCAGCTTGGGGAGCCATCAGCCCCAGCATTTT. The V gene is TRBV5-6, the J gene TRBJ1-5; no clear D. This CDR3 spans 13 amino acids. Trimming cost V 0 bases and J 5 bases, with 6 bases left between them. The germline V gene encodes CDR1 SGHDT and CDR2 YYEEEE.

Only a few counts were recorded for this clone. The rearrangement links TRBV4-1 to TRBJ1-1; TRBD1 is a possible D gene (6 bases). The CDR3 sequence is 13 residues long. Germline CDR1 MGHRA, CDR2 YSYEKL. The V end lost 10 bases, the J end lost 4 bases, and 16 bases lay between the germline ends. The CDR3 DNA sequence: TGCGCCACCGGTCGGGGGGCGAGCACTGAAGCTTTCTTT. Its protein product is CATGRGASTEAFF.

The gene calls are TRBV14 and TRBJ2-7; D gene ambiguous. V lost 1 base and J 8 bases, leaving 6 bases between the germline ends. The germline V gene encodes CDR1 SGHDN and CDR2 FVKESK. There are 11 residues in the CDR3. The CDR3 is CASSQGGKQYF. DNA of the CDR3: TGTGCCAGCAGCCAAGGAGGAAAGCAGTACTTC.